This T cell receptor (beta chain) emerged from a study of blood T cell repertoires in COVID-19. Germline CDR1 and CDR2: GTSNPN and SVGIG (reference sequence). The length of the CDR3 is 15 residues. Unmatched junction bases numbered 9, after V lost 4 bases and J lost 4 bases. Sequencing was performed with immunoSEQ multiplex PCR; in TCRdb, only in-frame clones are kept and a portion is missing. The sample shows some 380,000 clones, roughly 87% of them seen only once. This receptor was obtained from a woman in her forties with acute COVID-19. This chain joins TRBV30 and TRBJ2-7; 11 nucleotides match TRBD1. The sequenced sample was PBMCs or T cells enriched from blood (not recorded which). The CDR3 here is CAWTKTGTGGYEQYF. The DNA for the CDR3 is TGTGCCTGGACCAAAACCGGGACAGGGGGATACGAGCAGTACTTC.